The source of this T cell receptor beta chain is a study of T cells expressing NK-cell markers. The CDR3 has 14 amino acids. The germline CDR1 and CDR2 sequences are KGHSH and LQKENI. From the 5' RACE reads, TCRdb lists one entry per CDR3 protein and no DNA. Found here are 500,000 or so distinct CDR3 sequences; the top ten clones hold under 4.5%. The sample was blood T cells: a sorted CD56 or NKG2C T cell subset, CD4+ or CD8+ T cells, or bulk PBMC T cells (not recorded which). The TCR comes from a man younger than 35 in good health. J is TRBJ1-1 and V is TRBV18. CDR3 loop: CASSPLEGNAEAFF.